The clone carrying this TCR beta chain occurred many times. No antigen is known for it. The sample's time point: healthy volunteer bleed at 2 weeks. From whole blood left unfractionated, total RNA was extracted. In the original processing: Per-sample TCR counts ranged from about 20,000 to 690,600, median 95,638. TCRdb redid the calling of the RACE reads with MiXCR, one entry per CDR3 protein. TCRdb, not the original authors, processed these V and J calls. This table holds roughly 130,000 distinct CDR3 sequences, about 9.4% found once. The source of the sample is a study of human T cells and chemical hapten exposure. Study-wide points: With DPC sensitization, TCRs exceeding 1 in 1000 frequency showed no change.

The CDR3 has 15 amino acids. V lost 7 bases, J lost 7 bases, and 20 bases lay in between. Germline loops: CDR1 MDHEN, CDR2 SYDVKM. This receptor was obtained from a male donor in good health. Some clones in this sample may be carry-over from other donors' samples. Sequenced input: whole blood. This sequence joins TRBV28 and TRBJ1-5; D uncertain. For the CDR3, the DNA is TGTGCCAGCACCACCCAAGGAGGGAGAGGCCAGCCCCAGCATTTT. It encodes CASTTQGGRGQPQHF.